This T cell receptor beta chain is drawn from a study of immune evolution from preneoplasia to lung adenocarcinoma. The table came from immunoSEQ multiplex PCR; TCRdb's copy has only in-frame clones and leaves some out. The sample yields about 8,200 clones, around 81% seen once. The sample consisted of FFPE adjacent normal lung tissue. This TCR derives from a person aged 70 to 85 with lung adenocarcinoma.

CDR3 sequence (DNA): TGTGCCAGCAGCCCCTTGGGGGGAGCCTCCTACGAGCAGTACTTC. This encodes CASSPLGGASYEQYF. The chain couples TRBV7-9 to TRBJ2-7; maybe TRBD2 (6 bases). CDR1 is SEHNR, CDR2 FQNEAQ, per germline (reference sequence). This CDR3 has 15 residues. V was pared by 5 bases and J by 0 bases, with 14 bases between.